Each of the 22 T cell receptor beta chains below was sequenced from the same sample in a study of T cell responses to AZD1222 COVID-19 vaccine. Generated by immunoSEQ multiplex PCR, the TCRdb table keeps only in-frame clones and is missing some. The sample carries approximately 130,000 clones, over 90% recorded once. The specimen was peripheral blood, collected on day 0 of AZD1222 vaccination. Receptors originate from an adult in good health.

This clone is medium-sized by share. The rearrangement links TRBV7-2 to TRBJ1-3, with D unclear. The CDR3 extends over 12 amino acids. Trimming took 5 bases from V and 4 from J, leaving 6 bases between them. Germline values: CDR1 SGHTA, CDR2 FQGNSA. The CDR3 bases are TGTGCCAGCAGCCCGGGGGGAAACACCATATATTTT. It codes for CASSPGGNTIYF.

The genes are TRBV12-5 and TRBJ1-1; D call uncertain. Trimming took 0 bases from V and 5 from J, leaving 19 bases between them. Germline V gene data show CDR1 as LGHNT and CDR2 as FRNRAP. There are 17 residues in the CDR3. The CDR3 bases are TGTGCTAGTGGTTTGGTACGGCAGGCCCCGAGGGATACTGAAGCTTTCTTT. Translating it yields CASGLVRQAPRDTEAFF.

This chain uses TRBV3-1 (or the pseudogene TRBV3-2) with TRBJ1-1; D possibly corresponds to TRBD1 (6 bases). The ends were cut back, 4 bases at V and 0 bases at J, with 12 bases in the middle. There are 15 residues in the CDR3. Germline CDR1 LGHDT, CDR2 YNNKEL (reference sequence). Written as DNA, the CDR3 is TGTGCCAGCAGCCCACGAGGGGGTATGAACACTGAAGCTTTCTTT. It encodes CASSPRGGMNTEAFF.

The J gene is TRBJ1-2, the V gene TRBV2, with a weak D call TRBD1 (5 bases). This CDR3 is 14 amino acids long. Trimming cost V 7 bases and J 2 bases, with 14 bases left between them. From germline, CDR1 is SNHLY and CDR2 FYNNEI. CDR3 loop: CASIQGGNNYGYTF. CDR3 coding DNA: TGTGCCAGCATCCAGGGAGGAAACAACTATGGCTACACCTTC.

The chain has TRBV5-3 and TRBJ1-2; D possibly corresponds to TRBD1 (6 bases). TRBV5-3 is an open reading frame, and its role is uncertain. This CDR3 comprises 14 residues. Trimming shortened V by 4 bases and J by 6 bases, and 16 bases separated the two germline ends. CDR3 residues: CARSREGGRNGYTF. The DNA of the CDR3 is TGTGCCAGAAGCCGGGAAGGGGGGAGGAATGGCTACACCTTC.

The sample holds one count of this clone. Written as DNA, the CDR3 is TGTGCCAGCAGTAGGGACAGGGGGCCCTCTCTCAATCAGCCCCAGCATTTT. Residues: CASSRDRGPSLNQPQHF. The gene calls are TRBV6-2 or TRBV6-3 and TRBJ1-5; 12 bases match TRBD1. CDR1 and CDR2 (germline): MNHEY, SVGEGT. The CDR3 has 17 amino acids. V shed 5 bases and J 3 bases; nucleotides not matched to a gene: 8.

The V and J genes are TRBV18 and TRBJ1-1, with TRBD1 matching over 8 bases. The germline V gene encodes CDR1 KGHSH and CDR2 LQKENI. V trimming: 2 bases; J trimming: 2 bases; junction bases outside the gene matches: 7. The CDR3 consists of 16 residues. DNA of the CDR3: TGTGCCAGCTCACCAACTGGGACAGGCTTTAACACTGAAGCTTTCTTT. Its protein is CASSPTGTGFNTEAFF. Variable domain in full (rest from reference TRBV18 and TRBJ1-1): NAGVMQNPRHLVRRRGQEARLRCSPMKGHSHVYWYRQLPEEGLKFMVYLQKENIIDESGMPKERFSAEFPKEGPSILRIQQVVRGDSAAYFCASSPTGTGFNTEAFFGQGTRLTVV.

The chain couples TRBV9 to TRBJ1-3; TRBD1 matches 10 bases. CDR3 length equals 21 residues. Losses at the gene ends were 5 bases for V and 0 bases for J; bases not matched to a gene: 20. Germline V gives CDR1 SGDLS, CDR2 YYNGEE. The DNA of the CDR3 is TGTGCCAGCAGTGTAAGCTTATTGGGGACAGGGGATCTGTACTCTGGAAACACCATATATTTT. Residues: CASSVSLLGTGDLYSGNTIYF. The whole variable domain, remainder taken from reference TRBV9 and TRBJ1-3, is DSGVTQTPKHLITATGQRVTLRCSPRSGDLSVYWYQQSLDQGLQFLIQYYNGEERAKGNILERFSAQQFPDLHSELNLSSLELGDSALYFCASSVSLLGTGDLYSGNTIYFGEGSWLTVV.

This clone was recorded only once. The J gene is TRBJ1-2, the V gene TRBV21-1; the DNA was not compared with TRBD1, the D call given in the table. TRBV21-1 is a recognized pseudogene. This CDR3 has 16 amino acids. The CDR3 bases are TGTGCCAGCAGCAAACTCGGCCCGGACAAATGGTATGGCTACACCTTC. Protein product: CASSKLGPDKWYGYTF.

J is TRBJ2-7 and V is TRBV27; 9 bases are shared with TRBD2. The CDR3 consists of 15 residues. CDR1 MNHEY and CDR2 SMNVEV come from the germline V gene (reference sequence). V dropped 6 bases and J dropped 2; count of bases not matched to a gene: 8. The CDR3 is CASSLLGGGAYEQYF. The CDR3 DNA reads TGTGCCAGCAGCCTGCTAGGCGGGGGGGCCTACGAGCAGTACTTC.

The CDR3 region is CASSQGGTVPSPLHF. The CDR3 nucleotides are TGTGCCAGCAGCCAAGGGGGGACAGTGCCTTCACCCCTCCACTTT. V is TRBV3-1 (or the pseudogene TRBV3-2) and J is TRBJ1-6; 7 bases map to TRBD1. V lost 1 base to trimming and J lost 9 bases; unmatched junction nucleotides: 6. CDR3 size: 15 residues. Germline CDR1 LGHDT, CDR2 YNNKEL (reference sequence).

In DNA form, the CDR3 reads TGCAGTGCTAGATCGAACACTGAAGCTTTCTTT. Protein sequence: CSARSNTEAFF. The rearrangement links TRBV20-1 to TRBJ1-1; D not certain. The germline CDR1 and CDR2 sequences are DFQATT and SNEGSKA (reference sequence). CDR3 length: 11 residues. Trimming took off 2 bases at V and 1 base at J, with 2 bases between the two ends.

This chain joins TRBV30 and TRBJ2-1; D gene uncertain. This CDR3 has 14 residues. V lost 0 bases and J lost 4, with 10 bases in between. Per germline, CDR1 GTSNPN and CDR2 SVGIG (reference sequence). CDR3 DNA sequence: TGTGCCTGGAGTGTAGTAGAGGTATACAATGAGCAGTTCTTC. As protein: CAWSVVEVYNEQFF. The variable domain in full, with the rest retrieved from reference TRBV30 and TRBJ2-1, is SQTIHQWPATLVQPVGSPLSLECTVEGTSNPNLYWYRQAAGRGLQLLFYSVGIGQISSEVPQNLSASRPQDRQFILSSKKLLLSDSGFYLCAWSVVEVYNEQFFGPGTRLTVL.

The CDR3, as DNA: TGTGCCAGCAGCTTAGGTAGACAGCCCCAGCATTTT. Translation: CASSLGRQPQHF. The chain recombines TRBV7-9 with TRBJ1-5, with D unresolved. The CDR3 contains 12 residues. Germline V CDR1 and CDR2: SEHNR, FQNEAQ (reference sequence). Trimming took off 1 base at V and 7 bases at J, with 5 bases between the two ends.

The chain combines TRBV30 with TRBJ1-2; no clear D. The CDR3 is 13 amino acids. V was clipped by 2 bases and J by 7 bases, with 14 bases between them. The germline gives CDR1 GTSNPN, CDR2 SVGIG (reference sequence). CDR3: CAWSPGPGAGYTF. CDR3 nucleotides: TGTGCCTGGAGTCCCGGCCCCGGAGCTGGCTACACCTTC.

There are a few counts of this clone. The chain uses TRBV6-6 and TRBJ1-2; TRBD1 might be the D (6 bases). CDR3 length: 14 amino acids. The V gene lost 0 bases and the J gene lost 8 bases, with 13 bases spanning the gap. In germline, CDR1 is MNHNY, CDR2 SVGAGI (reference sequence). The CDR3 loop is CASSYSQGSSGYTF. DNA for the CDR3: TGTGCCAGCAGTTACTCACAGGGAAGTTCGGGCTACACCTTC.

The V and J genes are TRBV6-5 and TRBJ1-4; 8 bases line up with TRBD1. There are 14 residues in the CDR3. The V gene end was trimmed by 4 bases and the J gene end by 12 bases; junction bases not matched to a gene: 10. Germline V CDR1 and CDR2: MNHEY, SVGAGI. CDR3 loop: CASSSGQGIRELFF. The CDR3 DNA reads as TGTGCCAGCAGTTCCGGACAGGGTATTCGGGAACTGTTTTTT.

This sequence joins TRBV6-6 and TRBJ1-1; the match to TRBD1 covers 10 bases. The V and J ends lost 6 bases and 1 base, in that order; junction bases with no gene match: 8. The CDR3 is 16 residues long. Germline lookup yields CDR1 MNHNY and CDR2 SVGAGI (reference sequence). CDR3 DNA sequence: TGTGCCAGCAGCTCAGGACAGGGGGTTCGGAACACTGAAGCTTTCTTT. It codes for CASSSGQGVRNTEAFF.

The chain combines TRBV5-4 with TRBJ1-4, with TRBD1 matching 7 bases. Germline CDR1 SGHNT, CDR2 YYREEE (reference sequence). The CDR3 covers 14 residues. The V gene end was trimmed by 1 base and the J gene end by 8 bases; junction bases not matched to a gene: 5. CDR3 sequence reads: CASSLTGASEKLFF. CDR3 sequence (DNA): TGTGCCAGCAGCTTGACAGGGGCTAGCGAAAAACTGTTTTTT.

The chain combines TRBV12-3 or TRBV12-4 with TRBJ1-1; perhaps TRBD1 as D (6 bases). The CDR3 runs 13 residues. V shed 6 bases and J shed 1 base, with 9 bases lying between them. The CDR3 sequence: CASSRGPNTEAFF. In nucleotides, the CDR3 is TGTGCCAGCAGCAGGGGACCGAACACTGAAGCTTTCTTT.

This clone appeared once. This rearrangement joins TRBV7-8 to TRBJ1-2; maybe TRBD1 (6 bases). V was shortened by 4 bases and J by 3 bases, with 15 bases between the two germline ends. This CDR3 has 15 residues. From germline, CDR1 is SGHVS and CDR2 FQNEAQ. CDR3 loop: CASSSREGGDYGYTF. Here the CDR3 DNA reads TGTGCCAGCAGCTCCCGGGAGGGGGGGGACTATGGCTACACCTTC.

The chain combines TRBV3-1 (or the pseudogene TRBV3-2) with TRBJ1-5; unclear D gene. With 0 bases removed from V and 5 bases from J, the gap between germline ends came to 5 bases. Germline assignment: CDR1 LGHDT and CDR2 YNNKEL (reference sequence). This CDR3 is 13 amino acids long. CDR3 in DNA: TGTGCCAGCAGCCAAGATGGGCATCAGCCCCAGCATTTT. It encodes CASSQDGHQPQHF.